This T cell receptor (beta chain) was retrieved from a study of radiotherapy plus CTLA-4 blockade in lung cancer. Study conclusions and caveats: Radiotherapy plus ipilimumab was followed by expansion in blood of tumor-derived TCR clones. Reports identified early blood T cell clone dynamics, with interferon-beta, as the best response predictor.

Remarks on this clone: Antigen specificity is unknown.

Here immunoSEQ multiplex PCR was the method, and the copy in TCRdb shows in-frame clones only, minus some. Of 75,000 to 100,000 clones listed, 88% were seen once; the top ten hold under 5.5%. The origin of this receptor is a human donor with non-small cell lung cancer that progressed on radiotherapy plus ipilimumab. Source: peripheral blood, taken from a patient treated with radiotherapy plus ipilimumab.

The CDR3 here is CASSPGRASNQPQHF. The CDR3 DNA sequence: TGTGCCAGTAGTCCGGGCAGGGCAAGCAATCAGCCCCAGCATTTT. V usage is TRBV19 and J usage is TRBJ1-5, with D tentatively TRBD1 (5 bases). This CDR3 spans 15 amino acids. V gave up 5 bases and J gave up 1 base, with 12 bases separating them. The germline CDR1 and CDR2 sequences are LNHDA and SQIVND (reference sequence).